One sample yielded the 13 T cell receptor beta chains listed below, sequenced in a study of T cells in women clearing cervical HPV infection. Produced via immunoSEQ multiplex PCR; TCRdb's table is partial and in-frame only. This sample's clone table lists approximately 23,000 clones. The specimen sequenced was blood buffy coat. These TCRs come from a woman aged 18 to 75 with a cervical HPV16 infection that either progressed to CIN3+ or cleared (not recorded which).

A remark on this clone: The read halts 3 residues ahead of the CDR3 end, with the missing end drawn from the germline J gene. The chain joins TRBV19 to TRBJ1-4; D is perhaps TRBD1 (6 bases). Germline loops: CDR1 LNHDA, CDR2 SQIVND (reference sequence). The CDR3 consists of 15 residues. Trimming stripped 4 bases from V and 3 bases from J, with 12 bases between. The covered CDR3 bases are TGTGCCAGTAGTACCAGGGGAAACGCTAATGAAAAA. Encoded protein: CASSTRGNANEK. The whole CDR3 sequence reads CASSTRGNANEKLFF.

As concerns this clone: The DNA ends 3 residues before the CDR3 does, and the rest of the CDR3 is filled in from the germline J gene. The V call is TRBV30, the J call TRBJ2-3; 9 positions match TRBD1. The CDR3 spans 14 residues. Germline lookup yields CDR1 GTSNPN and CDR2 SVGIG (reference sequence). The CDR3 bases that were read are TGTGCCTGGAGTCTGGGACAGGGTTTTCAGCCG. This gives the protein CAWSLGQGFQP. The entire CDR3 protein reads CAWSLGQGFQPQYF.

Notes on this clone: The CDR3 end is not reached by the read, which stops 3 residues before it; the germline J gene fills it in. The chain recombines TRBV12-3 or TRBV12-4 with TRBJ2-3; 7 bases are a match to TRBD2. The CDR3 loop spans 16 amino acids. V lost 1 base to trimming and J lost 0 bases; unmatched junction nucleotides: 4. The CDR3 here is CASSLGQGLSTDTQYF. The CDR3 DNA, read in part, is TGTGCCAGCAGTTTAGGGCAGGGACTAAGCACAGATACG.

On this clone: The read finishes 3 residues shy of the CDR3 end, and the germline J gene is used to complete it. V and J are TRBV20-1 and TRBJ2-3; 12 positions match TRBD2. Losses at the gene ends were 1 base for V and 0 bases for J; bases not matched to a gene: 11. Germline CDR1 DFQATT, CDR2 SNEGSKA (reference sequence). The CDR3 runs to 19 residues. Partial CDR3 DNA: TGCAGTGCTAGAGGGGCTAGCGGGAGGGGGGGGCCTAGCACAGATACG. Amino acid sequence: CSARGASGRGGPSTDT. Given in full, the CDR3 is CSARGASGRGGPSTDTQYF.

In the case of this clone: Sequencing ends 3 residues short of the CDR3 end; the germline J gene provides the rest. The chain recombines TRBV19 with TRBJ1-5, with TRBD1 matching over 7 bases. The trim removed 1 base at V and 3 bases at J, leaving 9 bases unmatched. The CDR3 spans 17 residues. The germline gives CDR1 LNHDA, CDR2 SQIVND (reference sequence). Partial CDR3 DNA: TGTGCCAGTAGTATAGGACAGGGACGGACCCACAATCAGCCC. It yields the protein CASSIGQGRTHNQP. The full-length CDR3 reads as CASSIGQGRTHNQPQHF.

The CDR3 is CATESLAGANYGYTF. The sequenced CDR3 bases are TGTGCCACCGAATCATTGGCAGGGGCGAACTATGGC. The genes are TRBV2 and TRBJ1-2; TRBD1 is a possible D gene (6 bases). The missing CDR3 end, 3 residues past where the read stops, is filled in from the germline J gene. V shed 10 bases and J shed 2 bases, with 20 bases lying between them. The CDR3 length is 15 residues. The germline V gene encodes CDR1 SNHLY and CDR2 FYNNEI.

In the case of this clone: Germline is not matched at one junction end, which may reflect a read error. CDR3 bases read: TGTGCTAGCAGCCTCGGGACAGTGAACACCGGGGAG. Encoded protein: CASSLGTVNTGE. The full-length CDR3 reads as CASSLGTVNTGELFF. J is TRBJ2-2 and V is TRBV7-7, with TRBD1 matching 7 bases. From the germline J gene comes the end of the CDR3, since the read stops 3 residues before it. This CDR3 spans 15 amino acids. CDR1 and CDR2 (germline): SSHAT, FNYEAQ (reference sequence).

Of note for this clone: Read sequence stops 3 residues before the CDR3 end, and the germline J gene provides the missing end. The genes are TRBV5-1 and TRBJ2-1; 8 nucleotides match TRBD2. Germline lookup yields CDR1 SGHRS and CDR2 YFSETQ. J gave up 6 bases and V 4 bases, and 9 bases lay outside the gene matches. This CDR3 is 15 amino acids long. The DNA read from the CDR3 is TGCGCCAGCAGCCCCCAAGCGGGAGCGGCCAATGAG. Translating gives CASSPQAGAANE. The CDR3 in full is CASSPQAGAANEQFF.

CDR3 region: CSASSGSLVGYEQYF. The covered CDR3 bases are TGCAGTGCTAGTAGCGGGAGCTTAGTAGGGTACGAG. This rearrangement joins TRBV20-1 to TRBJ2-7, with 9 bases lining up with TRBD2. The read halts 3 residues ahead of the CDR3 end, with the missing end drawn from the germline J gene. Germline V gene data show CDR1 as DFQATT and CDR2 as SNEGSKA (reference sequence). The V and J ends lost 3 bases and 4 bases, in that order; junction bases with no gene match: 10. CDR3 length equals 15 residues.

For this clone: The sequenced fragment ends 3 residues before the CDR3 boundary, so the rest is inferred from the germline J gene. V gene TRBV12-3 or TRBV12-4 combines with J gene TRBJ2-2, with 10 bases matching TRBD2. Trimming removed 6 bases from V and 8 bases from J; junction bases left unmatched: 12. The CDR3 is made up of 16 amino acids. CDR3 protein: CASRTEREGLGGELFF. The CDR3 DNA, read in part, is TGTGCCAGCAGGACGGAGCGGGAGGGCCTTGGAGGGGAG.

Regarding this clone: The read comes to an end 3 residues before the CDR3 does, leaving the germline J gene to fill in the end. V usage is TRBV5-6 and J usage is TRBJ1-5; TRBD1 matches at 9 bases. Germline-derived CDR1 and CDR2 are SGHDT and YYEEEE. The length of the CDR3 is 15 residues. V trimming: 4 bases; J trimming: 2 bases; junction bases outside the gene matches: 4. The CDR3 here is CASSRQGVGNQPQHF. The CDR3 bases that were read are TGTGCCAGCAGCAGACAGGGGGTCGGCAATCAGCCC.

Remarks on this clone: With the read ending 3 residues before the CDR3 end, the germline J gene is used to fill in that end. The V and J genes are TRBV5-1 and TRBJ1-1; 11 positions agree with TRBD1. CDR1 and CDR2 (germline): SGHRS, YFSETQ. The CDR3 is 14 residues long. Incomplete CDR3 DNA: TGCGCCAGCAGCTCGAGGACAGGGGGCGGGGAA. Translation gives CASSSRTGGGE. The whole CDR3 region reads CASSSRTGGGEAFF.

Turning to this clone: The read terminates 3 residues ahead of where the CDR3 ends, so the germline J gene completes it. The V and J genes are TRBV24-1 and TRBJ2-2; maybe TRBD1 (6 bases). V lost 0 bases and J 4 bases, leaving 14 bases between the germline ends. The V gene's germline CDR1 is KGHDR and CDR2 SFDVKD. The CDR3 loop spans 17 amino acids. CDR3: CATSDLQSQGRTGELFF. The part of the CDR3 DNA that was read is TGTGCCACCAGTGATTTGCAGAGTCAGGGGCGCACCGGGGAG.